This TCR beta chain originates from a study of blood T cells in healthy people across ages. Through a sample-barcoded 5' primer and a J-beta primer mix, a second PCR was run for about 6 to 12 cycles. Via MiXCR, TCRdb re-called the 5' RACE reads, giving one row per CDR3 protein. Of around 1,500,000 distinct CDR3 sequences listed, 28% were seen once; the top ten hold roughly 8.2%. A few counts support this clonotype. Its cognate antigen is unknown. Trimming removed 3 bases from V and 1 base from J, with 7 bases in between. This CDR3 contains 13 residues. Germline values: CDR1 DFQATT, CDR2 SNEGSKA (reference sequence). Researchers isolated at least 7 million PBMCs per sample. Extraction yielded at least 6 micrograms of total RNA per sample. Points from the study as a whole: What prevented conclusive comparison of naive and antigen-experienced cells was that PBMCs were unsorted.

The V gene is TRBV20-1, the J gene TRBJ1-5; D gene unclear. The sequence was collected from a woman under 40 in good health. What was sequenced was blood. CDR3 in amino acids: CSASHRSNQPQHF. The CDR3 DNA sequence: TGCAGTGCTAGTCACAGAAGCAATCAGCCCCAGCATTTT.